One sample yielded the 32 T cell receptor beta chains listed below, sequenced in a study of blood T cell repertoires in COVID-19. Produced via immunoSEQ multiplex PCR; TCRdb's table is partial and in-frame only. The sample shows about 150,000 clones, 65% to 85% of them seen only once. The material sequenced was peripheral blood. These receptor sequences come from a woman older than 75 with acute or convalescent COVID-19.

Written as DNA, the CDR3 is TGTGCCAGCAGCTTGGAGGAACTAGCGTCTAGCACAGATACGCAGTATTTT. It codes for CASSLEELASSTDTQYF. This chain links TRBV5-6 with TRBJ2-3, with 7 bases aligning to TRBD2. J lost 0 bases, V lost 0 bases, and 7 bases had no gene match. CDR3 length equals 17 residues. Per germline, CDR1 SGHDT and CDR2 YYEEEE.

J is TRBJ1-1 and V is TRBV29-1; D is undetermined. The V and J ends lost 6 bases and 1 base respectively, with 18 bases between them. This CDR3 is 15 amino acids long. Germline V lookup: CDR1 SQVTM, CDR2 ANQGSEA. CDR3 sequence (DNA): TGCAGCGTCTCCCCGCGCCCGAAAGCGAACACTGAAGCTTTCTTT. Protein product: CSVSPRPKANTEAFF.

The genes are TRBV10-2 and TRBJ2-5; D unresolved. The CDR3 spans 12 residues. The germline gives CDR1 WSHSY, CDR2 SAAADI. The V gene lost 3 bases and the J gene lost 1 base, with 3 bases spanning the gap. The CDR3 region is CASSDSQETQYF. The CDR3, as DNA: TGCGCCAGCAGTGATAGCCAAGAGACCCAGTACTTC.

This clone was found a few times. The chain recombines TRBV6-2 or TRBV6-3 with TRBJ1-1; the D gene is possibly TRBD1 (6 bases). Germline lookup yields CDR1 MNHEY and CDR2 SVGEGT. The CDR3 contains 13 residues. V lost 5 bases and J 5 bases, leaving 12 bases between the germline ends. This CDR3 reads CASSNYRETEAFF. As DNA, the CDR3 is TGTGCCAGCAGTAACTACAGGGAAACTGAAGCTTTCTTT.

This clone occurred a few times. The gene calls are TRBV6-5 and TRBJ2-1, with 8 bases lining up with TRBD1. The V gene end was trimmed by 7 bases and the J gene end by 7 bases; junction bases not matched to a gene: 12. The CDR3 consists of 15 residues. Per germline, CDR1 MNHEY and CDR2 SVGAGI. CDR3 amino acids: CASMEIGTGWNEQFF. The CDR3 nucleotides are TGTGCCAGCATGGAGATCGGGACAGGTTGGAATGAGCAGTTCTTC.

The chain carries TRBV5-4 and TRBJ1-1; 7 bases match TRBD1. The V and J ends lost 4 bases and 0 bases, in that order; junction bases with no gene match: 6. The CDR3 loop spans 15 amino acids. Germline V CDR1 and CDR2: SGHNT, YYREEE (reference sequence). This CDR3 reads CASSEGQALNTEAFF. The CDR3 DNA reads TGTGCCAGCAGCGAAGGACAGGCTTTGAACACTGAAGCTTTCTTT.

The genes are TRBV7-9 and TRBJ1-4, with D unresolved. Germline lookup yields CDR1 SEHNR and CDR2 FQNEAQ (reference sequence). CDR3 length equals 17 residues. V lost 3 bases, J lost 0 bases, and 14 bases lay in between. This CDR3 is CASSFRWQSTTNEKLFF. CDR3 in DNA: TGTGCCAGCAGCTTTCGCTGGCAGTCAACAACTAATGAAAAACTGTTTTTT.

This clone was recorded only once. The gene calls are TRBV5-5 and TRBJ1-4; D is perhaps TRBD1 (6 bases). The CDR3 is 16 amino acids. CDR1 SGHKS and CDR2 YYEKEE come from the germline V gene (reference sequence). With 3 bases removed from V and 3 bases from J, the gap between germline ends came to 15 bases. CDR3: CASSSHRQAANEKLFF. The CDR3 coding sequence is TGTGCCAGCAGCTCACACAGACAGGCGGCTAATGAAAAACTGTTTTTT.

In DNA form, the CDR3 reads TGTGCCAGTAGTTTTCGAACCGACTACTACACAGATACGCAGTATTTT. Translating it yields CASSFRTDYYTDTQYF. The chain recombines TRBV19 with TRBJ2-3; D possibly corresponds to TRBD2 (5 bases). Trimming removed 5 bases at V and 2 bases at J, with 17 bases between. CDR3 length: 16 amino acids. Germline V gives CDR1 LNHDA, CDR2 SQIVND (reference sequence). Variable domain in full (rest from reference TRBV19 and TRBJ2-3): DGGITQSPKYLFRKEGQNVTLSCEQNLNHDAMYWYRQDPGQGLRLIYYSQIVNDFQKGDIAEGYSVSREKKESFPLTVTSAQKNPTAFYLCASSFRTDYYTDTQYFGPGTRLTVL.

The V gene is TRBV5-6, the J gene TRBJ2-7; the D is unclear. This CDR3 contains 14 residues. Germline V lookup: CDR1 SGHDT, CDR2 YYEEEE. V was clipped by 1 base and J by 0 bases, with 8 bases between them. CDR3 sequence: CASSLSMSSYEQYF. Here the CDR3 DNA reads TGTGCCAGCAGCTTGTCAATGAGCTCCTACGAGCAGTACTTC.

The chain carries TRBV20-1 and TRBJ2-7; the D gene is possibly TRBD1 (6 bases). Germline CDR1 DFQATT, CDR2 SNEGSKA (reference sequence). This CDR3 region has 12 residues. Trimming shortened V by 3 bases and J by 3 bases, and 9 bases separated the two germline ends. The DNA for the CDR3 is TGCAGTGCTAGTAGCAGGGGCTACGAGCAGTACTTC. Amino acids: CSASSRGYEQYF.

The chain links TRBV19 to TRBJ2-1; D is ambiguous. Germline loops: CDR1 LNHDA, CDR2 SQIVND (reference sequence). The V end lost 7 bases, the J end lost 0 bases, and 13 bases lay between the germline ends. This CDR3 is built from 15 residues. DNA of the CDR3: TGTGCCAGTAAGCTCAGCGCGACCTCCTACAATGAGCAGTTCTTC. This encodes CASKLSATSYNEQFF.

The chain is built from TRBV7-2 and TRBJ2-7; the D is unclear. The germline V gene has CDR1 SGHTA and CDR2 FQGNSA. The CDR3 consists of 14 residues. Deletions cut 1 base from V and 2 bases from J, with 9 bases between. This CDR3 reads CASSLGANPYEQYF. The CDR3 DNA follows: TGTGCCAGCAGCTTAGGGGCCAATCCCTACGAGCAGTACTTC.

This clone appeared a single time. This chain links TRBV5-1 with TRBJ2-7; perhaps TRBD1 as D (5 bases). V gave up 0 bases and J gave up 0 bases, with 7 bases separating them. Looked up from germline, CDR1 is SGHRS and CDR2 is YFSETQ. This CDR3 is built from 14 residues. CDR3 region: CASSLGTSSYEQYF. Written as DNA, the CDR3 is TGCGCCAGCAGCTTGGGGACATCCTCCTACGAGCAGTACTTC.

The rearrangement links TRBV5-1 to TRBJ2-5, with 7 positions matching TRBD1. Trimming removed 0 bases from V and 2 bases from J; junction bases left unmatched: 4. The CDR3 runs 15 residues. The germline V gene has CDR1 SGHRS and CDR2 YFSETQ. In nucleotides, the CDR3 is TGCGCCAGCAGCTTGGGACAGGGCGGGCAAGAGACCCAGTACTTC. Its protein is CASSLGQGGQETQYF.

The V call is TRBV10-1, the J call TRBJ2-3, with D perhaps matching TRBD2 (5 bases). V was trimmed by 8 bases and J by 2 bases, leaving 14 bases between them. Per the germline V gene, CDR1 is WNHNN and CDR2 is SYGVQD (reference sequence). This CDR3 has 14 residues. The CDR3 DNA is TGCGCCAGCGGCGCCAACCGGGACACAGATACGCAGTATTTT. Residues: CASGANRDTDTQYF.

In the case of this clone: Other nucleotide sequences in the sample specify the same CDR3. This chain links TRBV5-1 with TRBJ1-1; maybe TRBD1 (6 bases). The CDR3 has 14 residues. Trimming cost V 4 bases and J 1 base, with 11 bases left between them. CDR1 and CDR2 from the germline V gene are SGHRS and YFSETQ. The CDR3 protein is CASSLQGTNTEAFF. The CDR3 nucleotides read TGCGCCAGCAGCCTACAGGGTACGAACACTGAAGCTTTCTTT. The entire variable domain, with the rest obtained from reference TRBV5-1 and TRBJ1-1, is as follows: KAGVTQTPRYLIKTRGQQVTLSCSPISGHRSVSWYQQTPGQGLQFLFEYFSETQRNKGNFPGRFSGRQFSNSRSEMNVSTLELGDSALYLCASSLQGTNTEAFFGQGTRLTVV.

This clone was found once. This chain connects TRBV7-6 to TRBJ1-1, with D tentatively TRBD1 (6 bases). CDR1 and CDR2 (germline): SGHVS, FNYEAQ. Trimming removed 5 bases from V and 4 bases from J, with 11 bases in between. This CDR3 comprises 13 residues. The CDR3 DNA follows: TGTGCCAGCAGCAACCAGGGGAGCACTGAAGCTTTCTTT. Protein sequence: CASSNQGSTEAFF.

The chain links TRBV5-1 to TRBJ1-1; D call uncertain. Germline-derived CDR1 and CDR2 are SGHRS and YFSETQ. Between the trimmed V and J ends, which lost 0 bases and 1 base, there was a span of 7 bases. The length of the CDR3 is 14 residues. CDR3 sequence (DNA): TGCGCCAGCAGCTTGGTCGGAGCGAACACTGAAGCTTTCTTT. It specifies CASSLVGANTEAFF.

The chain uses TRBV4-1 and TRBJ1-1, with 7 bases matching TRBD1. Germline trimming cut 0 bases from V and 0 bases from J; bases unmatched to any gene: 4. This CDR3 is built from 16 residues. Looked up from germline, CDR1 is MGHRA and CDR2 is YSYEKL. The CDR3 DNA is TGCGCCAGCAGCCAAGAGGGGGGACAGTTGAACACTGAAGCTTTCTTT. Translation: CASSQEGGQLNTEAFF.

The chain is built from TRBV9 and TRBJ2-2; maybe TRBD2 (5 bases). Trimming cost V 3 bases and J 1 base, with 13 bases left between them. Germline V gives CDR1 SGDLS, CDR2 YYNGEE. The CDR3 is 16 residues long. The CDR3 coding sequence is TGTGCCAGCAGCGGAGGGCAATCTGGGAACACCGGGGAGCTGTTTTTT. It yields the protein CASSGGQSGNTGELFF.

This clone is a singleton in its sample. The chain couples TRBV27 to TRBJ1-2; D perhaps matches TRBD1 (6 bases). The V end was cut by 6 bases, the J end by 3 bases, with 14 bases between. The germline CDR1 and CDR2 sequences are MNHEY and SMNVEV (reference sequence). This CDR3 region has 14 residues. The CDR3: CASRRTGYDYGYTF. The CDR3 DNA follows: TGTGCCAGCAGAAGAACAGGGTACGACTATGGCTACACCTTC.

V usage is TRBV5-1 and J usage is TRBJ1-1; D might be TRBD1 (5 bases). CDR1 and CDR2 (germline): SGHRS, YFSETQ. Trimming removed 0 bases at V and 3 bases at J, with 9 bases between. The CDR3 is 14 amino acids. The CDR3 protein is CASSLVGLDTEAFF. The DNA of the CDR3 is TGCGCCAGCAGCTTGGTGGGACTGGACACTGAAGCTTTCTTT.

This clone showed up just a few times. The rearrangement uses TRBV7-2 and TRBJ2-2; D is unclear. Germline V gene data show CDR1 as SGHTA and CDR2 as FQGNSA. With 6 bases removed from V and 2 bases from J, the gap between germline ends came to 10 bases. The CDR3 loop spans 14 amino acids. The CDR3 nucleotides read TGTGCCAGCAGAGCCGGCGGAAACACCGGGGAGCTGTTTTTT. As protein: CASRAGGNTGELFF.

The chain joins TRBV7-2 to TRBJ2-5, with a tentative D call TRBD1 (5 bases). The CDR3 contains 15 residues. Per the germline V gene, CDR1 is SGHTA and CDR2 is FQGNSA. The germline V and J ends were trimmed by 5 bases and 2 bases, with 15 bases remaining between them. The CDR3 region is CASSQGLGLQETQYF. The CDR3 DNA follows: TGTGCCAGCAGCCAAGGTCTGGGGCTTCAAGAGACCCAGTACTTC.

The rearrangement uses TRBV30 and TRBJ2-7, with 8 bases that match TRBD1. This CDR3 has 13 residues. Germline V gene lookup returns CDR1 GTSNPN and CDR2 SVGIG (reference sequence). With 4 bases clipped from V and 7 bases from J, the junction kept 9 bases outside the gene matches. CDR3 DNA sequence: TGTGCCTGGAACCAGGGGGCGGATCTAGAGCAGTACTTC. This sequence encodes CAWNQGADLEQYF.

CDR3 amino acids: CASSRSGQESYEQYF. As DNA, the CDR3 is TGCGCCAGCAGCCGCTCGGGACAGGAATCCTACGAGCAGTACTTC. The chain uses TRBV5-1 and TRBJ2-7; 8 bases fit TRBD1. CDR1 and CDR2 (germline): SGHRS, YFSETQ. The CDR3 has 15 residues. Losses at the gene ends were 4 bases for V and 1 base for J; bases not matched to a gene: 7.

The chain joins TRBV27 to TRBJ2-5, with 13 bases that match TRBD2. The CDR3 sequence is 18 residues long. Losses at the gene ends were 6 bases for V and 1 base for J; bases not matched to a gene: 11. Looked up from germline, CDR1 is MNHEY and CDR2 is SMNVEV (reference sequence). CDR3 residues: CASSSLGLAGASQETQYF. DNA for the CDR3: TGTGCCAGCAGCAGCCTCGGACTAGCGGGAGCCTCCCAAGAGACCCAGTACTTC.

This rearrangement joins TRBV27 to TRBJ2-6; 7 bases are shared with TRBD1. There are 13 residues in the CDR3. Germline CDR1 MNHEY, CDR2 SMNVEV (reference sequence). V trimming: 8 bases; J trimming: 2 bases; junction bases outside the gene matches: 0. CDR3 in DNA: TGTGCCAGCGGACAGGCTGGGGCCAACGTCCTGACTTTC. Its translation: CASGQAGANVLTF.

Written as DNA, the CDR3 is TGCGCCAGCAGCCAAGAACACAGGGGAGCCCGGCCCGAAAAACTGTTTTTT. Protein sequence: CASSQEHRGARPEKLFF. The chain joins TRBV4-1 to TRBJ1-4; 7 bases agree with TRBD1. Germline V CDR1 and CDR2: MGHRA, YSYEKL. V trimming: 0 bases; J trimming: 8 bases; junction bases outside the gene matches: 12. CDR3 length: 17 residues.

This clone has just one count. V and J are TRBV4-2 and TRBJ2-7, with 9 bases fitting TRBD1. CDR3 length: 14 residues. CDR1 and CDR2 (germline): LGHNA, YNFKEQ. With 2 bases clipped from V and 5 bases from J, the junction kept 4 bases outside the gene matches. DNA of the CDR3: TGTGCCAGCAGCCAACAGGGACAGGGTAACGAGCAGTACTTC. Residues: CASSQQGQGNEQYF.

The chain carries TRBV16 and TRBJ1-5; TRBD1 matches 10 bases. The CDR3 extends over 16 amino acids. V shed 6 bases, J shed 6 bases, and the junction held 11 bases outside the gene matches. Germline V CDR1 and CDR2: KGHSY, FQNENV. The CDR3 sequence: CASRQSPGQGGQPQHF. CDR3 in DNA: TGTGCCAGCAGACAAAGTCCAGGACAGGGGGGTCAGCCCCAGCATTTT.